This T cell receptor beta chain is from a study of cytotoxic CD8 clonotypes in ibrutinib-treated CLL (dated by TCRdb to the early 2020s). Context from the whole study: The cohort had 11 relapsed/refractory and around 15 treatment-naive patients; around 17 were IGHV unmutated. Partial responses were observed in around 25 patients and complete responses in 2; after a median follow-up of around 68 months, remission was maintained in 15 or so patients and progression was observed in approximately 12. The response samples were drawn at a median of around eleven months into treatment, with a range of roughly 6 to 36 months. Samples averaged 255,043 productive templates and some 96,000 productive rearrangements. Longitudinal samples were available for about 30% of the 86 trial participants. Cryopreserved peripheral blood mononuclear cells were collected before treatment, at response, and at either disease progression or sustained remission. Patients were still on ibrutinib when every remission and progressive disease sample was collected.

General findings and caveats noted by the study authors: Sustained-remission and progressing patients did not have matched sampling times, and lymph node repertoires were not examined. Clonality rose at ibrutinib response, remained stable during sustained remission, and dropped back toward baseline at progression. At baseline, clonality was higher than in age-matched healthy donors and showed a strong correlation with circulating CD8+ T-cell counts. Public clonotypes were found to be uncommon and were observed to contract or remain stable during treatment; the increase in clonality was shown to reflect expansion of private clonotypes at ibrutinib response.

The time point label of this sample denotes: progressive disease on ibrutinib. For TCR beta library preparation, roughly 1.8 micrograms of genomic DNA was extracted from cryopreserved PBMCs. Longitudinal blood samples from CLL patients receiving ibrutinib monotherapy were subjected to high-throughput TCR beta sequencing. The patients took part in an open-label, single-center phase 2 trial of ibrutinib monotherapy. Each clonotype received, on average, approximately 9.9x coverage in deep resolution sequencing performed on a MiSeq, where the target depth lay between 1 in 1 million and 1 in 200,000 T cells. TCR beta libraries were generated with the immunoSEQ hsTCRB Kit. Processing in the source paper ran as follows. The data were analyzed with ImmunoSEQ Analyzer and ImmunoSEQ Data Assistant, and V, D and J gene assignments followed IMGT definitions. Clonality was computed as one minus normalized Shannon entropy of productive rearrangement frequencies, ranging from 0 to 1. Only overrepresented clonotypes making up at least 0.05% of the repertoire of each patient were included in the public clonotype analysis. Repertoires from approximately 12 age-matched healthy donors in immuneACCESS were used as clonality controls. Entries here come from immuneACCESS through TCRdb and include only in-frame sequences with V and J called. Some clones fail to appear in such tables; in the studies checked, an unresolved V gene covers under half of the shortfall, and the cause of the remainder is unknown. The V and J calls and clone size are taken from that table; D and trimming were inferred from the DNA. The sample table holds about 300,000 clones, of which around 76% were seen once. The leading ten clones occupy roughly 5% of the sample.

There are 13 amino acids in the CDR3, from cysteine to phenylalanine inclusive. Left in the record is the CDR3 DNA by itself, 39 bases read in frame from the first base. Sequences SGHTA (CDR1) and FQGNSA (CDR2) are obtained from the germline V gene. V is reduced by 4 bases and J by 5 bases, leaving a spacing of 12 bases between them. A note on this clone: The antigen it binds to is not known. Base quality data are lacking; no much larger clone is found one base away.

This clonotype was sampled from a human donor with chronic lymphocytic leukemia. The chain links TRBV7-2 with TRBJ2-7; no confident D gene assignment can be made. Here the sequenced sample was PBMCs, taken at disease progression, from a patient treated with ibrutinib. The sequence in DNA is TGTGCCAGCAGCTCGGTAGCAGCCCACGAGCAGTACTTC. It translates to CASSSVAAHEQYF.